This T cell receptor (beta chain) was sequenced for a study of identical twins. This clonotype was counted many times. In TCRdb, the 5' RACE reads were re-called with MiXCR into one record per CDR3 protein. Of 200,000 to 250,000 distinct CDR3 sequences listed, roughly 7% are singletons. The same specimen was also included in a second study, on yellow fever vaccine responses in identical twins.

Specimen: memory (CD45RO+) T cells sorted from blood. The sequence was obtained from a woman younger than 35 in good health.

CDR3 sequence reads: CASSPSGIMNTEAFF. The CDR3 DNA sequence: TGTGCCAGCAGCCCATCGGGCATAATGAACACTGAAGCTTTCTTT. The chain recombines TRBV7-6 with TRBJ1-1; D call uncertain. V shed 5 bases and J shed 0 bases, with 13 bases lying between them. The CDR3 length is 15 residues. CDR1 SGHVS and CDR2 FNYEAQ come from the germline V gene.